This TCR beta chain was found in a study of blood T cell repertoires in COVID-19. CDR1 and CDR2 from the germline V gene are MDHEN and SYDVKM. Unmatched junction bases numbered 15, after V lost 5 bases and J lost 11 bases. This CDR3 comprises 15 residues. Profiled with immunoSEQ multiplex PCR; TCRdb holds only in-frame clones, not every one. The table includes some 38,000 clones, around 80% detected once. Material: peripheral blood. The origin of this receptor is a man between 60 and 75 years old in a cohort sampled during active COVID-19. The gene calls are TRBV28 and TRBJ1-1; the match to TRBD1 covers 9 bases. Here the CDR3 reads CASSPLGTGIREAFF. The CDR3 region has the DNA TGTGCCAGCAGTCCCCTCGGGACAGGGATACGAGAGGCTTTCTTT.